These 20 T cell receptor beta chains originate from one sample sequenced in a study of cytomegalovirus exposure and HLA in healthy donors. The PCR had 60 Vbeta and 13 Jbeta primers. Measured with immunoSEQ multiplex PCR; TCRdb has only the in-frame clones, and not every one. Among approximately 110,000 clones listed, 76% were seen once. Material for sequencing was PBMCs. The source of these receptors is a man in his forties in good health and CMV-seropositive.

The genes are TRBV9 and TRBJ2-1; TRBD2 agrees at 10 bases. V shed 4 bases and J 8 bases; nucleotides not matched to a gene: 6. Germline CDR1 is SGDLS and CDR2 is YYNGEE. There are 14 residues in the CDR3. DNA for the CDR3: TGTGCCAGCAGCTCACTAGCGGGGAAGGATGAGCAGTTCTTC. This gives the protein CASSSLAGKDEQFF.

The chain combines TRBV5-6 with TRBJ1-2; D might be TRBD1 (6 bases). This CDR3 comprises 15 residues. The V end lost 2 bases, the J end lost 2 bases, and 13 bases lay between the germline ends. Per germline, CDR1 SGHDT and CDR2 YYEEEE. Here the CDR3 DNA reads TGTGCCAGCAGCTTCTTTCGGGGGGCAAACTATGGCTACACCTTC. Residues: CASSFFRGANYGYTF.

As for this clone: Germline is not matched at one junction end, which may reflect a read error. V is TRBV11-2 and J is TRBJ1-2; a possible D gene is TRBD1 (5 bases). CDR3 length: 12 residues. CDR1 SGHAT and CDR2 FQNNGV come from the germline V gene. CDR3 amino acids: CASSLAGGRLLF. DNA of the CDR3: TGTGCCAGCAGCTTAGCGGGGGGGAGACTACTCTTC.

The chain employs TRBV15 and TRBJ2-5, with TRBD1 identical over 8 bases. With 2 bases clipped from V and 4 bases from J, the junction kept 6 bases outside the gene matches. Germline V gene data show CDR1 as LNHNV and CDR2 as YYDKDF (reference sequence). This CDR3 comprises 15 residues. The CDR3 DNA follows: TGTGCCACCAGCAGAACCCCAGGGGGCGGAGAGACCCAGTACTTC. Translation gives CATSRTPGGGETQYF. The variable domain in full, with the rest retrieved from reference TRBV15 and TRBJ2-5, is DAMVIQNPRYQVTQFGKPVTLSCSQTLNHNVMYWYQQKSSQAPKLLFHYYDKDFNNEADTPDNFQSRRPNTSFCFLDIRSPGLGDTAMYLCATSRTPGGGETQYFGPGTRLLVL.

The CDR3 nucleotides are TGTGCCAGCAGCTTAGTCCCCCGTCAGGGAGGTGAAAAACTGTTTTTT. Translating gives CASSLVPRQGGEKLFF. This chain connects TRBV7-2 to TRBJ1-4, with D tentatively TRBD1 (5 bases). CDR1 SGHTA and CDR2 FQGNSA come from the germline V gene. V lost 1 base and J 7 bases, leaving 16 bases between the germline ends. This CDR3 contains 16 residues.

A few counts support this clone. The V and J genes are TRBV7-9 and TRBJ1-3, with TRBD1 as a possible D gene (5 bases). Trimming left V 3 bases short and J 4 bases short, with 10 bases between. Looked up from germline, CDR1 is SEHNR and CDR2 is FQNEAQ (reference sequence). CDR3 length: 14 residues. CDR3 in DNA: TGTGCCAGCAGCTTTGGCGGGGGAGGAAACACCATATATTTT. Translated, it gives CASSFGGGGNTIYF.

The CDR3 here is CASSLGQGLRGETQYF. CDR3 nucleotides: TGTGCCAGCAGTTTAGGGCAGGGACTACGAGGGGAGACCCAGTACTTC. The chain uses TRBV27 and TRBJ2-5, with 7 positions matching TRBD2. Germline CDR1 is MNHEY and CDR2 is SMNVEV (reference sequence). This CDR3 spans 16 amino acids. The V and J ends lost 2 bases and 5 bases, in that order; junction bases with no gene match: 11.

The V call is TRBV19, the J call TRBJ1-4, with 9 bases matching TRBD1. The CDR3 has 17 residues. Trimming at V came to 5 bases and at J to 4 bases, leaving 11 bases not matched to a gene. Germline values: CDR1 LNHDA, CDR2 SQIVND (reference sequence). CDR3 residues: CASSGAGTGFGNEKLFF. The DNA for the CDR3 is TGTGCCAGTAGTGGAGCCGGGACAGGGTTCGGTAATGAAAAACTGTTTTTT.

The chain carries TRBV19 and TRBJ1-4; D is uncertain. There are 15 residues in the CDR3. V was pared by 3 bases and J by 0 bases, with 8 bases between. Germline V gene data show CDR1 as LNHDA and CDR2 as SQIVND (reference sequence). CDR3 DNA: TGTGCCAGTAGTATGACCGCGGCAACTAATGAAAAACTGTTTTTT. Protein product: CASSMTAATNEKLFF.

This clone appeared a few times. The rearrangement links TRBV10-3 to TRBJ2-3; D is unclear. The CDR3 contains 16 residues. Looked up from germline, CDR1 is ENHRY and CDR2 is SYGVKD. The V and J ends lost 2 bases and 0 bases respectively, with 12 bases between them. CDR3 sequence (DNA): TGTGCCATCAGTGAGATAGTGAGTTATAGCACAGATACGCAGTATTTT. It yields the protein CAISEIVSYSTDTQYF.

Written as DNA, the CDR3 is TGTGCCAGCAGCACTCCAGCAACTTCGGGGCAGGGGGCCCTAGGTCACTATGGCTACACCTTC. It translates to CASSTPATSGQGALGHYGYTF. V is TRBV21-1 and J is TRBJ1-2; TRBD1, the table's D call, was not compared with the DNA. TRBV21-1 represents a pseudogene. This CDR3 contains 21 residues.

The V call is TRBV19, the J call TRBJ2-4; 7 nucleotides line up with TRBD2. Germline V gives CDR1 LNHDA, CDR2 SQIVND (reference sequence). J gave up 12 bases and V 9 bases, and 17 bases lay outside the gene matches. The CDR3 covers 14 residues. This chain's CDR3 is CASGKTGGGDSQYF. Written as DNA, the CDR3 is TGTGCCAGCGGTAAAACGGGCGGGGGAGACAGTCAGTACTTC.

The V and J genes are TRBV6-1 and TRBJ1-2; the match to TRBD1 covers 8 bases. V lost 2 bases and J lost 4; bases outside the gene matches: 9. Looked up from germline, CDR1 is MNHNS and CDR2 is SASEGT. This CDR3 is built from 16 residues. The CDR3 DNA sequence: TGTGCCAGCAGTGAATATGAACGGGGACAGGCCTATGGCTACACCTTC. Its translation is CASSEYERGQAYGYTF.

This sequence joins TRBV7-9 and TRBJ2-7, with a possible D match to TRBD2 (7 bases). In germline, CDR1 is SEHNR, CDR2 FQNEAQ (reference sequence). V lost 5 bases and J 5 bases, leaving 19 bases between the germline ends. There are 15 residues in the CDR3. The CDR3 here is CASSSRVGGDNEQYF. CDR3 in DNA: TGTGCCAGCAGCAGCCGGGTGGGGGGGGACAACGAGCAGTACTTC.

The chain joins TRBV4-1 to TRBJ2-2; weak D call: TRBD1 (5 bases). The CDR3 runs 17 residues. The germline V and J ends were trimmed by 1 base and 2 bases, with 14 bases remaining between them. The germline V gene has CDR1 MGHRA and CDR2 YSYEKL. CDR3 in DNA: TGCGCCAGCAGCCAAGGTCAGGGTTCCGTAAACACCGGGGAGCTGTTTTTT. Its protein product is CASSQGQGSVNTGELFF.

The CDR3 DNA reads TGTGCCAGCAGCCTCCGGACAGGGTCATGGGAGCAGTACTTC. Protein: CASSLRTGSWEQYF. The rearrangement uses TRBV14 and TRBJ2-7, with TRBD1 matching over 8 bases. The CDR3 spans 14 residues. Germline V lookup: CDR1 SGHDN, CDR2 FVKESK. With 4 bases clipped from V and 7 bases from J, the junction kept 9 bases outside the gene matches. The entire variable domain, with the rest obtained from reference TRBV14 and TRBJ2-7, is as follows: EAGVTQFPSHSVIEKGQTVTLRCDPISGHDNLYWYRRVMGKEIKFLLHFVKESKQDESGMPNNRFLAERTGGTYSTLKVQPAELEDSGVYFCASSLRTGSWEQYFGPGTRLTVT.

The chain couples TRBV25-1 to TRBJ2-7; D is perhaps TRBD1 (5 bases). The germline V gene has CDR1 MGHDK and CDR2 SYGVNS. Trimming cost V 3 bases and J 6 bases, with 18 bases left between them. The CDR3 loop spans 15 amino acids. The CDR3 DNA reads as TGTGCCAGCAGTGAGGGATGGGGCATCTTCTCCGAGCAGTACTTC. This sequence encodes CASSEGWGIFSEQYF.

V and J are TRBV6-5 and TRBJ2-7, with 11 bases fitting TRBD2. The CDR3 runs 15 residues. Trimming took 7 bases from V and 5 from J; bases not matched to a gene: 10. Germline V gene lookup returns CDR1 MNHEY and CDR2 SVGAGI. The CDR3 sequence: CASTPLAGGLHEQYF. CDR3 in DNA: TGTGCCAGCACCCCTTTAGCGGGAGGGTTACACGAGCAGTACTTC.

This clone has only one observation. The CDR3 sequence is CASSSQTLGRPGELFF. Here the CDR3 DNA reads TGTGCCAGCAGCTCCCAAACCTTGGGGCGCCCCGGGGAGCTGTTTTTT. V and J are TRBV7-9 and TRBJ2-2; D may be TRBD1 (5 bases). V lost 4 bases and J lost 6, with 18 bases in between. Germline CDR1 and CDR2: SEHNR and FQNEAQ (reference sequence). The CDR3 consists of 16 residues.

This clone was seen only once. This chain uses TRBV10-2 with TRBJ2-7; D gene uncertain. Germline CDR1 and CDR2: WSHSY and SAAADI. The CDR3 loop spans 17 amino acids. The V and J ends lost 4 bases and 3 bases respectively, with 22 bases between them. The CDR3 loop reads CASSGLRSSSTGYEQYF. The CDR3 DNA reads TGCGCCAGCAGTGGTCTCCGGTCTAGTTCCACGGGCTACGAGCAGTACTTC.